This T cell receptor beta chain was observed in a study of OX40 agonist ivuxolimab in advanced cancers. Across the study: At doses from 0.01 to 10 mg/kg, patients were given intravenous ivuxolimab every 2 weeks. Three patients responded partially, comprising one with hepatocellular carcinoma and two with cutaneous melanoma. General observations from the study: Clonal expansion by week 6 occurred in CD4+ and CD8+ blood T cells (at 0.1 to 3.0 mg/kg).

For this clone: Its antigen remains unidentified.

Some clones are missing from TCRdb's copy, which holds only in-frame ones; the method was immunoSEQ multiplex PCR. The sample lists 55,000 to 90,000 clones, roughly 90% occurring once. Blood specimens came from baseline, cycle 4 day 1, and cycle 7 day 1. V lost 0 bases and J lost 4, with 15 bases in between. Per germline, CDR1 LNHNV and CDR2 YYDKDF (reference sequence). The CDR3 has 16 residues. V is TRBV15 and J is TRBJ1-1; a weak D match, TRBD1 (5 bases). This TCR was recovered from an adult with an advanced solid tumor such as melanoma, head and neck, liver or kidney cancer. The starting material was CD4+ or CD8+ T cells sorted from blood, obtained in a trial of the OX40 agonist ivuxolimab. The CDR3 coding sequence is TGTGCCACCAGCAGAGATCTCCAGGTGGGGGGCACTGAAGCTTTCTTT. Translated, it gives CATSRDLQVGGTEAFF.